These 25 T cell receptor beta chains share one sample of origin, sequenced in a study of control samples from healthy donors and cancer patients. Only in-frame clones appear in the TCRdb table, and some are missing; sequencing was by immunoSEQ multiplex PCR. The data hold more than 70,000 clones, with approximately 94% observed a single time. The sample comprised blood. The receptor source for this set is a woman in her 30s in good health.

The gene calls are TRBV7-3 and TRBJ2-2; D is ambiguous. Germline V CDR1 and CDR2: SGHTA, FQGTGA. This CDR3 is built from 12 residues. Trimming shortened V by 8 bases and J by 1 base, and 5 bases separated the two germline ends. CDR3 nucleotide sequence: TGTGCCAGCCCCGGGAACACCGGGGAGCTGTTTTTT. It codes for CASPGNTGELFF.

The chain combines TRBV24-1 with TRBJ2-2; the match to TRBD1 covers 7 bases. Germline values: CDR1 KGHDR, CDR2 SFDVKD. The CDR3 has 15 amino acids. V lost 5 bases to trimming and J lost 0 bases; unmatched junction nucleotides: 2. For the CDR3, the DNA is TGTGCCACCAGTGTCGGGACAGCGAACACCGGGGAGCTGTTTTTT. Translating gives CATSVGTANTGELFF.

This chain uses TRBV6-5 with TRBJ1-6; 10 positions match TRBD1. The J segment lost 6 bases and the V segment lost 6 bases, leaving 2 bases of the junction unmatched. Looked up from germline, CDR1 is MNHEY and CDR2 is SVGAGI. The CDR3 spans 14 residues. In DNA, the CDR3 is TGTGCCAGCAGGGGACAGGGGTTTAATTCACCCCTCCACTTT. As protein: CASRGQGFNSPLHF.

The genes are TRBV19 and TRBJ1-1; D gene uncertain. The germline V gene encodes CDR1 LNHDA and CDR2 SQIVND (reference sequence). The CDR3 is 13 residues long. V dropped 4 bases and J dropped 7 bases, with 13 bases sitting between them. The CDR3 DNA follows: TGTGCCAGTAGTAACGGTTGGGAAGGTGAAGCTTTCTTT. The encoded protein is CASSNGWEGEAFF.

The CDR3 reads CASRPRIRGHEKLFF. As DNA, the CDR3 is TGTGCCAGCAGGCCGCGAATCAGGGGGCATGAAAAACTGTTTTTT. The chain carries TRBV6-5 and TRBJ1-4, with 8 bases identical to TRBD1. The CDR3 sequence is 15 residues long. Germline loops: CDR1 MNHEY, CDR2 SVGAGI. Trimming removed 6 bases from V and 6 bases from J; junction bases left unmatched: 9.

CDR3 sequence: CASRSQGGSYGYTF. CDR3 nucleotide sequence: TGTGCCAGTAGGTCACAGGGAGGCAGCTATGGCTACACCTTC. J is TRBJ1-2 and V is TRBV19, with D possibly matching TRBD1 (6 bases). Germline V gene lookup returns CDR1 LNHDA and CDR2 SQIVND (reference sequence). Trimming took 6 bases from V and 4 from J, leaving 15 bases between them. The CDR3 is made up of 14 amino acids.

The rearrangement links TRBV2 to TRBJ1-3; maybe TRBD1 (5 bases). Trimming stripped 3 bases from V and 0 bases from J, with 12 bases between. CDR3 length: 16 amino acids. Per the germline V gene, CDR1 is SNHLY and CDR2 is FYNNEI. CDR3 in amino acids: CASSDSGGVSGNTIYF. The CDR3 nucleotides are TGTGCCAGCAGTGATAGTGGAGGGGTCTCTGGAAACACCATATATTTT.

CDR3 loop: CASSIGWSVEGEKLFF. Here the CDR3 DNA reads TGTGCCAGTAGTATAGGATGGTCCGTGGAGGGTGAAAAACTGTTTTTT. This chain uses TRBV19 with TRBJ1-4; no clear D. The CDR3 is made up of 16 amino acids. Trimming shortened V by 1 base and J by 7 bases, and 16 bases separated the two germline ends. The germline V gene has CDR1 LNHDA and CDR2 SQIVND (reference sequence).

The chain is built from TRBV6-2 or TRBV6-3 and TRBJ2-5; D is undetermined. Trimming took 0 bases from V and 5 from J, leaving 7 bases between them. The germline CDR1 and CDR2 sequences are MNHEY and SVGEGT. CDR3 size: 13 residues. The CDR3 loop is CASSYSSWETQYF. The CDR3 DNA sequence: TGTGCCAGCAGTTACTCTAGTTGGGAGACCCAGTACTTC.

This clone was recorded only once. This sequence joins TRBV6-4 and TRBJ1-5; D might be TRBD1 (6 bases). Trimming stripped 5 bases from V and 6 bases from J, with 14 bases between. The germline V gene encodes CDR1 MRHNA and CDR2 SNTAGT. This CDR3 region has 14 residues. DNA of the CDR3: TGTGCCAGCAGTATCATTCAGGGGAGTCAGCCCCAGCATTTT. Its translation is CASSIIQGSQPQHF.

The chain recombines TRBV28 with TRBJ1-5; 7 nucleotides line up with TRBD1. The V gene end was trimmed by 3 bases and the J gene end by 1 base; junction bases not matched to a gene: 6. Germline lookup yields CDR1 MDHEN and CDR2 SYDVKM. This CDR3 has 16 residues. The CDR3 sequence is CASSFPDRMSNQPQHF. The CDR3 DNA sequence: TGTGCCAGCAGTTTCCCGGACAGGATGAGCAATCAGCCCCAGCATTTT.

The rearrangement joins TRBV5-5 to TRBJ1-5; 10 positions match TRBD1. V was pared by 0 bases and J by 2 bases, with 2 bases of the junction left unmatched. Germline V gene lookup returns CDR1 SGHKS and CDR2 YYEKEE (reference sequence). The CDR3 is 16 residues long. CDR3 bases: TGTGCCAGCAGCTTGGGACAGGGGGCTGGCAATCAGCCCCAGCATTTT. Protein product: CASSLGQGAGNQPQHF.

The chain combines TRBV14 with TRBJ1-2; D might be TRBD1 (5 bases). Trimming left V 3 bases short and J 6 bases short, with 23 bases between. CDR1 is SGHDN, CDR2 FVKESK, per germline. CDR3 length: 17 amino acids. This CDR3 is CASSHPGQGGVLNGYTF. The DNA of the CDR3 is TGTGCCAGCAGCCACCCCGGGCAGGGAGGTGTTCTGAATGGCTACACCTTC.

This chain connects TRBV15 to TRBJ2-5, with no clear D. The CDR3 is made up of 13 amino acids. V lost 1 base to trimming and J lost 5 bases, with 8 bases between them. Germline V gene data show CDR1 as LNHNV and CDR2 as YYDKDF (reference sequence). CDR3 in amino acids: CATSRGPRETQYF. The CDR3 region has the DNA TGTGCCACCAGCAGAGGTCCGAGGGAGACCCAGTACTTC.

The rearrangement joins TRBV15 to TRBJ2-2; tentatively, D is TRBD2 (6 bases). Germline CDR1 is LNHNV and CDR2 is YYDKDF (reference sequence). This CDR3 region has 16 residues. The V and J ends lost 2 bases and 5 bases respectively, with 15 bases between them. The CDR3 loop reads CATSRPGGALTGELFF. CDR3 nucleotide sequence: TGTGCCACCAGCAGACCCGGGGGAGCTTTGACCGGGGAGCTGTTTTTT.

The chain has TRBV5-1 and TRBJ1-2; perhaps TRBD1 as D (5 bases). The V and J ends lost 0 bases and 4 bases respectively, with 13 bases between them. Germline CDR1 SGHRS, CDR2 YFSETQ. There are 15 residues in the CDR3. The DNA of the CDR3 is TGCGCCAGCAGCTTGGTTTACACAGGAGTCTATGGCTACACCTTC. This codes for CASSLVYTGVYGYTF. Full variable domain (outside the CDR3, taken from reference TRBV5-1 and TRBJ1-2): KAGVTQTPRYLIKTRGQQVTLSCSPISGHRSVSWYQQTPGQGLQFLFEYFSETQRNKGNFPGRFSGRQFSNSRSEMNVSTLELGDSALYLCASSLVYTGVYGYTFGSGTRLTVV.

V is TRBV4-1 and J is TRBJ2-7; D ambiguous. Trimming stripped 1 base from V and 1 base from J, with 8 bases between. Germline V gene data show CDR1 as MGHRA and CDR2 as YSYEKL. The CDR3 runs to 14 residues. CDR3 DNA sequence: TGCGCCAGCAGCCAAGCATGGGGTTCCTACGAGCAGTACTTC. Protein: CASSQAWGSYEQYF.

Note on this clone: This same CDR3 is encoded by further DNA sequences in the sample. This chain connects TRBV19 to TRBJ2-3; no clear D gene. Germline CDR1 reads LNHDA; CDR2 reads SQIVND (reference sequence). The CDR3 has 14 amino acids. Trimming removed 3 bases at V and 1 base at J, with 8 bases between. The CDR3 region is CASSIGSGTDTQYF. CDR3 bases: TGTGCCAGTAGTATCGGGTCAGGCACAGATACGCAGTATTTT.

V usage is TRBV14 and J usage is TRBJ1-6, with 7 bases that match TRBD1. The CDR3 consists of 14 residues. Germline V gene lookup returns CDR1 SGHDN and CDR2 FVKESK. V was pared by 5 bases and J by 11 bases, with 9 bases of the junction left unmatched. The CDR3 DNA is TGTGCCAGCAGCTACAACGACAGGGCGGCACCCCTCCACTTT. Translated, it gives CASSYNDRAAPLHF.

The V and J genes are TRBV6-5 and TRBJ2-2; 9 bases are shared with TRBD1. CDR1 is MNHEY and CDR2 is SVGAGI in the germline V gene. The CDR3 is 15 residues long. The junction had 4 bases not matched to a gene; V was cut back by 4 bases and J by 4 bases. The CDR3: CASSFGTGITGELFF. The CDR3 region has the DNA TGTGCCAGCAGTTTCGGGACAGGGATCACCGGGGAGCTGTTTTTT.

This clone was recorded once. V and J are TRBV2 and TRBJ1-5, with 7 bases fitting TRBD1. Germline V gives CDR1 SNHLY, CDR2 FYNNEI. V gave up 2 bases and J gave up 7 bases; unmatched junction bases: 5. CDR3 length: 14 amino acids. The CDR3 DNA is TGTGCCAGCAGTGAACAGGGGGTTGGCCAGCCCCAGCATTTT. This codes for CASSEQGVGQPQHF.

The CDR3 sequence is CASSLAGESEKLFF. CDR3 bases: TGTGCCAGCAGCCTGGCAGGGGAGAGTGAAAAACTGTTTTTT. This sequence joins TRBV3-1 (or the pseudogene TRBV3-2) and TRBJ1-4; a possible D gene is TRBD1 (6 bases). Trimming removed 4 bases from V and 7 bases from J, with 13 bases in between. CDR3 length: 14 residues. Germline V gene sequence: CDR1 LGHDT, CDR2 YNNKEL (reference sequence).

The V call is TRBV6-1, the J call TRBJ2-7; no definite D call. CDR1 MNHNS and CDR2 SASEGT come from the germline V gene. V lost 3 bases and J lost 4, with 16 bases in between. The CDR3 length is 15 residues. DNA of the CDR3: TGTGCCAGCAGTGATTTTCCTCTGGGAAATTACGAGCAGTACGTC. This encodes CASSDFPLGNYEQYV.

The rearrangement uses TRBV29-1 and TRBJ1-1, with D perhaps TRBD1 (5 bases). Trimming removed 4 bases at V and 1 base at J, with 7 bases between. This CDR3 has 12 residues. Germline V CDR1 and CDR2: SQVTM, ANQGSEA. The CDR3 coding sequence is TGCAGCGTTGGACAGCCGAACACTGAAGCTTTCTTT. It is translated as CSVGQPNTEAFF.

This clone has only one observation. V gene TRBV6-1 combines with J gene TRBJ1-1; D gene uncertain. The CDR3 sequence is 14 residues long. The V end lost 2 bases, the J end lost 12 bases, and 19 bases lay between the germline ends. Germline V gene sequence: CDR1 MNHNS, CDR2 SASEGT. CDR3 in DNA: TGTGCCAGCAGTGAACTAAGAGACCCATTTTTGTCTTTCTTT. Protein sequence: CASSELRDPFLSFF.